The clone carrying this TCR beta chain was observed once. Its antigen is unknown. The data stem from a study of T cell responses to AZD1222 COVID-19 vaccine. Broader study findings: Two doses of AZD1222 preceded a rise in Spike-specific TCR breadth and depth. Mostly white British, mostly female donors; authors suggested clonal diversity may be underestimated. Researchers report vaccine-associated CD4 TCRs spanning spike, with dominance at 160-218 and 743-854. Reportedly, nearly half the spike-specific TCRs target unmutated variant regions.

Generated by immunoSEQ multiplex PCR, the TCRdb table keeps only in-frame clones and is missing some. The sample records approximately 94,000 clones, 85% to 90% being singletons. This CDR3 comprises 13 residues. Germline V CDR1 and CDR2: MNHEY, SVGAGI. V trimming: 6 bases; J trimming: 4 bases; junction bases outside the gene matches: 5. The receptor was isolated from an adult in good health. V gene TRBV6-5 combines with J gene TRBJ1-1; 7 nucleotides align to TRBD1. The input for sequencing was peripheral blood, taken on day 0 of AZD1222 vaccination. The CDR3 protein is CASRRQGGTEAFF. CDR3 bases: TGTGCCAGCAGGAGACAGGGAGGCACTGAAGCTTTCTTT.